This TCR beta chain was recovered during a study of blood T cells in healthy people across ages (dated by TCRdb to the mid-2010s). Background on the whole study: In model experiments, roughly one uniquely barcoded TCR beta cDNA molecule per two T cells was captured by template switching. The study measured age-related changes in TCR beta repertoire diversity using deep sequencing normalized with unique cDNA molecular identifiers. Donors were grouped into four age groups: young (average approximately 15 years), middle-aged (39), aged (around 60) and long-lived (around 80). For two donors (one aged 18 to 30 and one aged 80 or older), the study analyzed two additional independent replicas of 1 million unique cDNA reads from the same blood draw. On the study overall, not on this receptor specifically: Estimates of total diversity based on one million sequenced T cells were regarded as lower bounds and as underestimates. Observed TCR beta diversity correlated strongly with the percentage of naive T cells measured by flow cytometry. Because donor CMV infection status was unknown, age-related changes in expanded clonotypes were potentially confounded. The long-lived group showed more naive CD4+ T cells, fewer expanded clones and increased TCR diversity than the aged group, suggesting age selection. As age increased, observed TCR beta diversity per million T cells dropped in a roughly linear way, and a significant reduction was already evident by age about 40. Since profiling was done on bulk unsorted PBMCs, naive and antigen-experienced compartments could not be conclusively compared.

The receptor library was made with 5' RACE. The sequencer was an Illumina HiSeq 2500. A second PCR of about 6 to 12 cycles was run with a J-beta primer mix and a sample-barcoded 5' primer. A unique molecular identifier was introduced onto each TCR beta cDNA molecule by a template-switch 5' adaptor carrying 12 random nucleotides. Each sample yielded at least 2.5 million CDR3-containing paired-end reads. The Mint cDNA synthesis kit, primed by a TRBC-specific oligonucleotide, was used to synthesize first-strand cDNA from all RNA. Following uracil-DNA glycosylase treatment, a first 18-cycle PCR with universal primers M1SS and BC2_uni_R was performed on all cDNA. Per the original workflow: For normalization, 1 million high-quality reads, each with a distinct molecular identifier, were randomly selected from each sample. Instead of being binned into consensus sequences, reads with shared molecular identifiers were discarded. MiTCR, set to a Q25 quality threshold and the strictest error-elimination algorithm, was used for CDR3 identification, clonotype clustering and error correction. A nonparametric unseen species model using Euler transformation provided a lower-bound estimate of total TCR beta diversity. TCRdb reworked the public reads: Q25 trimming with fastp, MiXCR clone assembly, productive beta chains retained. Under each unique CDR3 protein, matching rows form one entry showing the most common genes and DNA. These V and J calls derive from TCRdb rather than the authors' analysis. Across this sample there are 750,000 or so distinct CDR3 sequences, with 20% to 30% seen only once. The ten top clones hold around 9.2% of the sample.

Note on this clonotype: Its specific antigen is unknown. Base quality data are lacking; no much larger clone is found one base away.

Deletion took 2 bases off V and 2 bases off J, with a span of 7 bases between the germline ends. From the cysteine through the phenylalanine, the CDR3 covers 14 amino acids. The read is trimmed to its CDR3 DNA, 42 bases read in frame from base 1. According to the germline V gene, CDR1 reads MDHEN and CDR2 reads SYDVKM. The donors were around 39 Caucasian individuals from Russia, aged roughly 6 to 95 years, who were systemically healthy. Each donor gave around 9.5 milliliters of peripheral blood, collected into EDTA-treated Vacutainer tubes. Ficoll-Paque density-gradient centrifugation was used to isolate PBMCs, with at least 6.5 million obtained per sample. Trizol reagent was used to extract total RNA from PBMCs, with at least 6 micrograms per sample. For every donor, flow cytometry on a PBMC aliquot measured the percentage of naive CD45RAhigh/CD27high T cells. These records were also assigned to another study, of T cells of mothers and their children. As described in the second report: Nine systemically healthy Caucasian individuals, comprising three mothers and their six children, were included as donors. cDNA synthesis consumed the entire amount of extracted RNA, loaded at around 1.5 ug RNA in each 15 ul reaction. In the second PCR, sample barcodes and 2-4 random nucleotides were introduced via the M1S primer. Over 9.5 million TCR beta CDR3 reads were obtained for each mother, and millions of reads were obtained for each child. In both related and unrelated pairs, thymic selection shapes the output of TCR recombination in a similar way, with inherited differences having only a minor effect. Normalized repertoire overlap was always found to be slightly, but never significantly, higher in related mother-child pairs than in unrelated mother-child pairs. No persistent microchimeric T cell clones were detected, at a sensitivity of 90 to 100 clones per million clonotypes. To look for features that set related mother-child pairs apart from unrelated individuals, the researchers ran deep NGS to compare the TCR beta repertoires of mothers and children. On average, the children were about 10 +/- 4 years old, while the mothers were 40 +/- 4 years old. Libraries were sequenced on Illumina HiSeq 2000 with 100+100 nt paired-end reads after adapter ligation with NEBNext reagents. Mother and child libraries were prepared a month apart and sequenced in separate runs to prevent cross-contamination. Between about 500,000 and 2,100,000 distinct TCR beta clonotypes were identified per donor. Naive TCR beta clonotypes were estimated from low-frequency clonotypes matched to each donor's FACS-determined naive share, without sorting.

This sequence originates from a boy younger than 18 in good health. The V and J genes are TRBV28 and TRBJ2-4; too little of a D gene remains to name it. Sequencing used blood. The CDR3 in this case is CASSLPNTKNIQYF. The nucleotides read TGTGCCAGCAGTTTACCCAATACCAAAAACATTCAGTACTTC.